Sequencing of this T cell receptor beta chain was carried out in a study of tumor-infiltrating lymphocytes in oesophageal squamous cell carcinoma. The CDR3 is 17 amino acids long, termini counted. Germline CDR1 reads SGHAT; CDR2 reads FQDESV (reference sequence). TCRdb used MiXCR to reprocess the PCR reads, holding one entry per CDR3 protein. Among roughly 12,000 distinct CDR3 sequences, around 53% were seen once, and the ten largest hold 40% to 45%. A word on this clonotype: Because it lacks the conserved phenylalanine or tryptophan at the end, this CDR3 is likely a read error. No DNA is shown, since the ends of the CDR3 on it are uncertain; the CDR3 is the one TCRdb lists.

The clonotype originates from a female donor with esophageal squamous cell carcinoma. The V gene is TRBV11-1, the J gene TRBJ2-5; TRBD1 is the table's D call, not checked against the DNA. Material: esophageal tumor tissue. The CDR3 reads CASSSGTGVQNEQYFGN.